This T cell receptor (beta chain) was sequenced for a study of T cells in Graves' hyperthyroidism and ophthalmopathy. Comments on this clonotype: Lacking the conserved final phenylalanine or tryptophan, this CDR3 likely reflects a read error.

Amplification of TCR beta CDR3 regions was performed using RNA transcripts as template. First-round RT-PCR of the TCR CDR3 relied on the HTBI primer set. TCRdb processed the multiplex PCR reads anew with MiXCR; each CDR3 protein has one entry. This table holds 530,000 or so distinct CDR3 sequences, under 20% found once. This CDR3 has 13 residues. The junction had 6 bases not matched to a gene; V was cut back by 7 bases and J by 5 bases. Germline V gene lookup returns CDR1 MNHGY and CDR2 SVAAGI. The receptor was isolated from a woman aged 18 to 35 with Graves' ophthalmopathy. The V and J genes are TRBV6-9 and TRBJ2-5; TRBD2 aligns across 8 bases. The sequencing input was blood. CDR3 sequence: CASTLAGLETQYL. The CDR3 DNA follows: TGTGCCAGCACTTTAGCGGGGTTGGAGACCCAGTACCTC.